This T cell receptor beta chain was sequenced for a study of T cells after yellow fever vaccination. The V and J ends lost 3 bases and 6 bases respectively, with 15 bases between them. CDR1 is SQVTM, CDR2 ANQGSEA, per germline. The CDR3 is 13 amino acids. Study-wide points: Clonotype sharing between CD4 and CD8 compartments was small. Post-booster repertoires contained most primary-vaccination clones again (96% CD4, 85% to 90% CD8). Repertoires sorted by FACS could include abundant clonotypes that are contaminants from the bulk population.

Each CDR3 protein is one row after TCRdb ran MiXCR on the 5' RACE reads. The sample lists more than 95,000 distinct CDR3 sequences; 7.5% to 10% were seen once. This clonotype was recorded at least ten times. Its antigen is as yet unknown. The gene calls are TRBV29-1 and TRBJ2-7; a possible D gene is TRBD2 (5 bases). The sequence was collected from a man aged 18 to 29 who received the YFV17D yellow fever vaccine. The sample was CD8+ T cells sorted from PBMCs, taken on the day of the yellow fever booster vaccination. The CDR3 protein is CSVEDFGESEQYF. CDR3 bases: TGCAGCGTTGAGGATTTCGGGGAATCCGAGCAGTACTTC.